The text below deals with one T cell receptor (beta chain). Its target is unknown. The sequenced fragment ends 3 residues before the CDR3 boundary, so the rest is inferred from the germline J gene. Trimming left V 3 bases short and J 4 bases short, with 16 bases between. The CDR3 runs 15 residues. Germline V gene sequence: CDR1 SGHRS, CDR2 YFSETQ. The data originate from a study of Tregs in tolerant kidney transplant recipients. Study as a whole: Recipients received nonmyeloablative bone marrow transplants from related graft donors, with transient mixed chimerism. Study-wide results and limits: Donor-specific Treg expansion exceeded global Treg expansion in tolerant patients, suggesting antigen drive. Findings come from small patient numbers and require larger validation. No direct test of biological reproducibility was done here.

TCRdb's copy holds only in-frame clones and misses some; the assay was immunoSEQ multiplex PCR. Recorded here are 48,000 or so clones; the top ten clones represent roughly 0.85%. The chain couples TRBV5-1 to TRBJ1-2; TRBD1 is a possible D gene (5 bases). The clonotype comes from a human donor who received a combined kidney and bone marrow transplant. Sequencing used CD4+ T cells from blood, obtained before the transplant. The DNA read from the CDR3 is TGCGCCAGCAGCTCTCGAGGGGAAGACAGCTATGGC. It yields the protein CASSSRGEDSYG. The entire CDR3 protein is CASSSRGEDSYGYTF.